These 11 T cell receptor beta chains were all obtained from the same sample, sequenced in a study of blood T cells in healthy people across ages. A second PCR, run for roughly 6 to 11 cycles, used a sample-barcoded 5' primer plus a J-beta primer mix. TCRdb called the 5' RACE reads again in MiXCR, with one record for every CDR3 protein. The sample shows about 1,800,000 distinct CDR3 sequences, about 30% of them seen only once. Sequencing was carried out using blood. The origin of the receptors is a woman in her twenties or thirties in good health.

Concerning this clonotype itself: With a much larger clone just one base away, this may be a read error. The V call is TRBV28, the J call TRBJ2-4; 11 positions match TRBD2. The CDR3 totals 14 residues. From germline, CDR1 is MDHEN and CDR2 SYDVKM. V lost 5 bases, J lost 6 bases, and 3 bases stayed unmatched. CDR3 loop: CASSRSGRGNIQYF. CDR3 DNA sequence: TGTGCCAGCAGTCGTAGCGGGAGGGGAAACATTCAGTACTTC.

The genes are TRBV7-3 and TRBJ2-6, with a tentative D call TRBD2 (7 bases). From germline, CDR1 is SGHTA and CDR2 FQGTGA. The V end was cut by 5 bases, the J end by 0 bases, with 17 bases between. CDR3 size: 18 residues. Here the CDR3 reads CASSPPRGALSGANVLTF. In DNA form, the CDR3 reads TGTGCCAGCAGCCCCCCCCGGGGGGCCCTCTCTGGGGCCAACGTCCTGACTTTC. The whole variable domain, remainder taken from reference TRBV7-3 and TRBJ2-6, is GAGVSQTPSNKVTEKGKYVELRCDPISGHTALYWYRQSLGQGPEFLIYFQGTGAADDSGLPNDRFFAVRPEGSVSTLKIQRTERGDSAVYLCASSPPRGALSGANVLTFGAGSRLTVL.

The CDR3 here is CATCRTVTPQETQYF. DNA of the CDR3: TGTGCCACCTGCCGGACAGTAACTCCACAAGAGACCCAGTACTTC. This chain links TRBV28 with TRBJ2-5, with TRBD1 as a possible D gene (6 bases). The CDR3 is 15 residues long. Between the trimmed V and J ends, which lost 10 bases and 2 bases, there was a span of 20 bases. Germline values: CDR1 MDHEN, CDR2 SYDVKM.

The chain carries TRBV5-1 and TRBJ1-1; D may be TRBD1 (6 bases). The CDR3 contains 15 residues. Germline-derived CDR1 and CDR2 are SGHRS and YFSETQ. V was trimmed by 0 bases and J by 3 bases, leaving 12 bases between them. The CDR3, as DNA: TGCGCCAGCAGCTTGGGGGCAGGGGTGGACACTGAAGCTTTCTTT. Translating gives CASSLGAGVDTEAFF.

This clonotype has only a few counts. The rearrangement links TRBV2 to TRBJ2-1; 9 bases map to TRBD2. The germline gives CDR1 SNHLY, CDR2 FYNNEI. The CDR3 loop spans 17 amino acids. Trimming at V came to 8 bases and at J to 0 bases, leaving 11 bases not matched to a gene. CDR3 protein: CASWASGAIVSYNEQFF. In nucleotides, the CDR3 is TGTGCCAGCTGGGCTAGCGGGGCAATCGTCTCCTACAATGAGCAGTTCTTC.

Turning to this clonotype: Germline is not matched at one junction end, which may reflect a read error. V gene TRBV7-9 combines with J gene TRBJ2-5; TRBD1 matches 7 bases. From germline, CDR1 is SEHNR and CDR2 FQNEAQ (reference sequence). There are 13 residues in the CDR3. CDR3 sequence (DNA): TGTGCCAGCAGCCCCGGACAGGAAGAGACCCGGTACTTC. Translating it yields CASSPGQEETRYF.

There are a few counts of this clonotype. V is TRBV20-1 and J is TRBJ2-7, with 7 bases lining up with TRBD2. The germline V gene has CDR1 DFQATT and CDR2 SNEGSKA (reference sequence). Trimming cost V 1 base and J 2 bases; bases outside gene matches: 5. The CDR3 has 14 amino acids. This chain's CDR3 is CSARGGGQTYEQYF. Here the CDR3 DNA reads TGCAGTGCTAGAGGCGGGGGTCAAACCTACGAGCAGTACTTC.

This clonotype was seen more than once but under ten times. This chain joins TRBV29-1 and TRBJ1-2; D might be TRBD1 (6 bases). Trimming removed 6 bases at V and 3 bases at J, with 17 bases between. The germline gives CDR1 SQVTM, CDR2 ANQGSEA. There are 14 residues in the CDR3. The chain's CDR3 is CSVLMGAGDYGYTF. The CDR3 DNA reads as TGCAGCGTCCTTATGGGGGCTGGAGACTATGGCTACACCTTC.

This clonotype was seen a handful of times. Here the CDR3 DNA reads TGCAGCGTTGTCCCTAGGACAGTCGATGGTGAGCAGTTCTTC. Protein: CSVVPRTVDGEQFF. This chain joins TRBV29-1 and TRBJ2-1; D is possibly TRBD1 (6 bases). CDR3 size: 14 residues. With 4 bases removed from V and 9 bases from J, the gap between germline ends came to 19 bases. CDR1 and CDR2 from the germline V gene are SQVTM and ANQGSEA.

CDR3 DNA: TGTGCCAGCAGCCAAGGCCCTGGGACTAGGTACAATGAGCAGTTCTTC. Its protein product is CASSQGPGTRYNEQFF. This chain uses TRBV3-1 with TRBJ2-1, with 8 bases identical to TRBD2. Trimming cost V 1 base and J 4 bases; bases outside gene matches: 6. Germline V lookup: CDR1 LGHDT, CDR2 YNNKEL (reference sequence). CDR3 length equals 16 residues.

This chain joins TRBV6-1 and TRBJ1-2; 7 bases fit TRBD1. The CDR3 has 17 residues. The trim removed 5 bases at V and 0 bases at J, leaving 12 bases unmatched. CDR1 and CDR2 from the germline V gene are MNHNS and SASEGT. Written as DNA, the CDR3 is TGTGCCAGCAGTCCCAGACTGGACAGGAGAGCTAACTATGGCTACACCTTC. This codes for CASSPRLDRRANYGYTF.